Below, 23 T cell receptor beta chains from the same sample are listed, as sequenced in a study of T-cell reconstitution after alpha-beta-depleted transplantation in children (dated by TCRdb to the mid-2010s). Receptor amplification or capture employed PCR. These reads were obtained on an Illumina HiSeq 2500. To normalize quantification of the TCRbeta repertoire, the TCR libraries were built with molecular barcoding that relied on unique molecular identifiers. TCRdb itself trimmed the public reads at Q25 with fastp, ran MiXCR and retained productive beta chains. Entries are consolidated by CDR3 protein sequence, retaining the most common genes and DNA. The table for this sample lists approximately 110,000 distinct CDR3 sequences; more than 20% of them were counted only once. About 11% of the sample is in the top ten clones. This sample's treatment or condition label indicates: allogeneic hematopoietic cell transplantation with graft depleted of TCRalphabeta T cells and CD19 B cells.

Here the sequenced sample was PBMCs, mostly from graft donor cells, taken 180 days after TCRalphabeta/CD19-depleted stem cell transplant. Receptors were obtained from a male patient between 2 and 10 years old who had a stem cell transplant for chronic granulomatous disease, so the T cells may come from the graft donor.

This clonotype was observed a handful of times. Compared with germline, one end of the junction differs, possibly owing to a read error. V is TRBV18 and J is TRBJ2-5; D is uncertain. CDR3 size: 13 residues. Germline values: CDR1 KGHSH, CDR2 LQKENI. DNA for the CDR3: TGTGCCAGCTCCCCACCGGTTAAAGAGACCCAGTACTTC. This gives the protein CASSPPVKETQYF.

The sample holds many counts of this clonotype. The chain couples TRBV5-1 to TRBJ2-1; TRBD2 matches 9 bases. Germline lookup yields CDR1 SGHRS and CDR2 YFSETQ. V shed 0 bases and J 6 bases; nucleotides not matched to a gene: 7. The CDR3 spans 16 residues. The CDR3 DNA follows: TGCGCCAGCAGCTTGGTGGCGGGAGGGCCTTTCAATGAGCAGTTCTTC. Translation gives CASSLVAGGPFNEQFF. Complete variable domain (other parts from reference TRBV5-1 and TRBJ2-1): KAGVTQTPRYLIKTRGQQVTLSCSPISGHRSVSWYQQTPGQGLQFLFEYFSETQRNKGNFPGRFSGRQFSNSRSEMNVSTLELGDSALYLCASSLVAGGPFNEQFFGPGTRLTVL.

This clonotype has at least ten counts. The gene calls are TRBV20-1 and TRBJ1-1, with a tentative D call TRBD1 (6 bases). The germline V gene encodes CDR1 DFQATT and CDR2 SNEGSKA (reference sequence). The CDR3 loop spans 14 amino acids. Trimming cost V 5 bases and J 0 bases, with 13 bases left between them. The CDR3 DNA is TGCAGTGCTCCCCACAGGGCCCTGAACACTGAAGCTTTCTTT. Translation gives CSAPHRALNTEAFF.

This clonotype was detected only a few times. The rearrangement joins TRBV12-3 or TRBV12-4 to TRBJ1-5; D gene ambiguous. The CDR3 extends over 12 amino acids. Trimming shortened V by 2 bases and J by 4 bases, and 3 bases separated the two germline ends. The CDR3 DNA reads TGTGCCAGCAGTTTAAAGAATCAGCCCCAGCATTTT. This sequence encodes CASSLKNQPQHF.

This clonotype has just a few counts. CDR3 region: CSVEVSPGLTYEQYF. In nucleotides, the CDR3 is TGCAGCGTTGAAGTGTCCCCGGGACTTACCTACGAGCAGTACTTC. This chain links TRBV29-1 with TRBJ2-7; maybe TRBD2 (6 bases). V was trimmed by 1 base and J by 2 bases, leaving 15 bases between them. CDR3 length equals 15 residues. Germline V lookup: CDR1 SQVTM, CDR2 ANQGSEA.

This clonotype was counted ten times or more. This chain links TRBV20-1 with TRBJ2-3, with 7 bases identical to TRBD2. The J segment lost 3 bases and the V segment lost 6 bases, leaving 9 bases of the junction unmatched. This CDR3 is 14 amino acids long. Germline V gene data show CDR1 as DFQATT and CDR2 as SNEGSKA (reference sequence). DNA of the CDR3: TGCAGTGCCTACCAAGCGGGAAGTACAGATACGCAGTATTTT. It encodes CSAYQAGSTDTQYF.

At least ten counts were recorded for this clonotype. The chain couples TRBV7-9 to TRBJ2-2; no definite D call. There are 15 residues in the CDR3. Per the germline V gene, CDR1 is SEHNR and CDR2 is FQNEAQ (reference sequence). Trimming took off 2 bases at V and 4 bases at J, with 11 bases between the two ends. The CDR3 sequence is CASSLSRRPTGELFF. CDR3 sequence (DNA): TGTGCCAGCAGCTTATCTCGCAGACCCACCGGGGAGCTGTTTTTT.

This sequence joins TRBV12-3 or TRBV12-4 and TRBJ2-1; perhaps TRBD2 as D (5 bases). The V and J ends lost 5 bases and 5 bases respectively, with 16 bases between them. CDR3 length: 15 residues. CDR3 residues: CASSRPSGTDNEQFF. In nucleotides, the CDR3 is TGTGCCAGCAGTCGCCCGTCGGGAACCGACAATGAGCAGTTCTTC.

The chain couples TRBV11-2 to TRBJ2-3; no clear D gene. The V end was cut by 5 bases, the J end by 0 bases, with 12 bases between. Per germline, CDR1 SGHAT and CDR2 FQNNGV. The CDR3 loop spans 15 amino acids. CDR3 coding DNA: TGTGCCAGCAGCCCGAGCCCCCTTAGCACAGATACGCAGTATTTT. Translated, it gives CASSPSPLSTDTQYF.

Comments on this clonotype: This may arise from a read error, as a much more abundant clone is one base away. This sequence joins TRBV6-5 and TRBJ2-5; tentative D call: TRBD2 (5 bases). The CDR3 is 14 residues long. Germline CDR1 MNHEY, CDR2 SVGAGI. The CDR3 loop reads CASSYSGVQETQCF. The CDR3, as DNA: TGTGCCAGCAGTTACTCCGGGGTACAAGAGACCCAGTGCTTC.

V gene TRBV5-1 combines with J gene TRBJ2-1, with TRBD1 matching 9 bases. The CDR3 has 15 amino acids. In germline, CDR1 is SGHRS, CDR2 YFSETQ. J lost 7 bases, V lost 4 bases, and 9 bases had no gene match. In DNA, the CDR3 is TGCGCCAGCAGCCTACAGGGGGCATTGGTTAATGAGCAGTTCTTC. Amino acid sequence: CASSLQGALVNEQFF.

This clonotype was recorded many times. The chain joins TRBV12-3 or TRBV12-4 to TRBJ2-3; no clear D. The CDR3 consists of 13 residues. Trimming shortened V by 6 bases and J by 3 bases, and 10 bases separated the two germline ends. Written as DNA, the CDR3 is TGTGCCAGCAGGGAAGGCCCGACAGATACGCAGTATTTT. Amino acids: CASREGPTDTQYF.

In its sample, this clonotype was seen many times. J is TRBJ1-6 and V is TRBV28, with TRBD1 as a possible D gene (5 bases). The ends were cut back, 5 bases at V and 9 bases at J, with 20 bases in the middle. The CDR3 has 16 residues. Germline assignment: CDR1 MDHEN and CDR2 SYDVKM. Here the CDR3 DNA reads TGTGCCAGCAGTACCATCGCCGAGTGGGGCAGTTCACCCCTCCACTTT. It codes for CASSTIAEWGSSPLHF.

This clonotype was detected many times. The chain employs TRBV4-1 and TRBJ1-2, with D possibly matching TRBD1 (6 bases). The germline V gene has CDR1 MGHRA and CDR2 YSYEKL. The CDR3 contains 18 residues. The germline V and J ends were trimmed by 3 bases and 3 bases, with 23 bases remaining between them. CDR3 sequence reads: CASSQLRLGRQDDYGYTF. The CDR3 nucleotides are TGCGCCAGCAGCCAGCTAAGACTTGGGAGACAGGACGACTATGGCTACACCTTC.

This clonotype was seen a handful of times. The J gene is TRBJ2-7, the V gene TRBV28; unclear D gene. This CDR3 has 12 residues. CDR1 and CDR2 (germline): MDHEN, SYDVKM. Trimming removed 8 bases at V and 2 bases at J, with 10 bases between. Written as DNA, the CDR3 is TGTGCCAGCCTGGGAAACGCCTACGAGCAGTACTTC. This encodes CASLGNAYEQYF.

The rearrangement joins TRBV28 to TRBJ2-7, with 9 nucleotides matching TRBD1. Germline loops: CDR1 MDHEN, CDR2 SYDVKM. CDR3 size: 16 residues. Losses at the gene ends were 5 bases for V and 4 bases for J; bases not matched to a gene: 12. The CDR3 spells CASSPYPGQGLYEQYF. DNA for the CDR3: TGTGCCAGCAGTCCTTACCCGGGACAGGGCTTATACGAGCAGTACTTC.

At least ten counts were recorded for this clonotype. V is TRBV12-3 or TRBV12-4 and J is TRBJ2-5; perhaps TRBD1 as D (6 bases). The ends were cut back, 6 bases at V and 0 bases at J, with 17 bases in the middle. The CDR3 totals 16 residues. The CDR3 reads CASRPNLAGDQETQYF. CDR3 coding DNA: TGTGCCAGCAGGCCCAACCTTGCAGGGGACCAAGAGACCCAGTACTTC.

The CDR3 is CASSIPSWRSYNEQFF. CDR3 nucleotides: TGTGCCAGCAGCATTCCTAGCTGGAGGTCCTACAATGAGCAGTTCTTC. The chain joins TRBV11-2 to TRBJ2-1, with D possibly matching TRBD2 (5 bases). The CDR3 extends over 16 amino acids. V lost 5 bases to trimming and J lost 1 base, with 15 bases between them. CDR1 SGHAT and CDR2 FQNNGV come from the germline V gene. The full variable domain, with the rest looked up from reference TRBV11-2 and TRBJ2-1, is EAGVAQSPRYKIIEKRQSVAFWCNPISGHATLYWYQQILGQGPKLLIQFQNNGVVDDSQLPKDRFSAERLKGVDSTLKIQPAKLEDSAVYLCASSIPSWRSYNEQFFGPGTRLTVL.

This chain uses TRBV20-1 with TRBJ2-1; the D is unclear. The CDR3 contains 14 residues. V lost 1 base, J lost 3 bases, and 10 bases lay in between. Germline V gene lookup returns CDR1 DFQATT and CDR2 SNEGSKA (reference sequence). This CDR3 reads CSARGDPNYNEQFF. CDR3 in DNA: TGCAGTGCTAGAGGAGACCCCAACTACAATGAGCAGTTCTTC.

The chain is built from TRBV18 and TRBJ2-7; the match to TRBD1 covers 9 bases. V was clipped by 3 bases and J by 7 bases; unmatched bases: 13. Germline lookup yields CDR1 KGHSH and CDR2 LQKENI. This CDR3 is built from 16 residues. The CDR3 DNA reads as TGTGCCAGCTCACCCACACTCCCAACAGGGGGCAAAGAGCAGTACTTC. Translating it yields CASSPTLPTGGKEQYF.

This clonotype was picked up many times. The gene calls are TRBV29-1 and TRBJ1-1; D is undetermined. This CDR3 region has 11 residues. Germline CDR1 reads SQVTM; CDR2 reads ANQGSEA. Trimming cost V 6 bases and J 3 bases, with 8 bases left between them. This chain's CDR3 is CSVPVYTEAFF. CDR3 in DNA: TGCAGCGTCCCCGTTTACACTGAAGCTTTCTTT.

About this clonotype itself: This may stem from a read error, because a much larger clone lies one nucleotide away. The genes are TRBV5-1 and TRBJ2-2; either TRBD1 or TRBD2 may fit D (5 bases each). CDR1 is SGHRS and CDR2 is YFSETQ in the germline V gene. The CDR3 has 13 residues. The CDR3 is CASSLTSPGDLFF. CDR3 DNA: TGCGCCAGCAGCTTGACAAGCCCCGGGGACCTGTTTTTT.

The rearrangement uses TRBV9 and TRBJ2-1; D gene unclear. V lost 0 bases and J lost 0, with 13 bases in between. This CDR3 spans 17 amino acids. CDR1 is SGDLS and CDR2 is YYNGEE in the germline V gene. CDR3 residues: CASSVGLPFASYNEQFF. The CDR3 bases are TGTGCCAGCAGCGTAGGACTTCCGTTCGCCTCCTACAATGAGCAGTTCTTC. The variable domain in full, with the rest retrieved from reference TRBV9 and TRBJ2-1, is DSGVTQTPKHLITATGQRVTLRCSPRSGDLSVYWYQQSLDQGLQFLIQYYNGEERAKGNILERFSAQQFPDLHSELNLSSLELGDSALYFCASSVGLPFASYNEQFFGPGTRLTVL.